This T cell receptor beta chain was obtained from a study of T cells in Graves' hyperthyroidism and ophthalmopathy. Regions amplified from RNA transcripts were the TCR beta CDR3 regions. During a first-round RT-PCR of the TCR CDR3, the HTBI primer set was used. TCRdb reprocessed the multiplex PCR reads via MiXCR and lists one record per CDR3 protein. The repertoire consists of 350,000 to 400,000 distinct CDR3 sequences, with around 14% occurring once and the leading ten covering 30% to 35%. This clonotype has a handful of counts. Germline-derived CDR1 and CDR2 are SNHLY and FYNNEI. There are 14 residues in the CDR3. J lost 6 bases, V lost 7 bases, and 9 bases had no gene match.

Input material: blood. The chain uses TRBV2 and TRBJ1-2; 9 nucleotides agree with TRBD1. The TCR sequence derives from a woman aged 25 to 45 with Graves' hyperthyroidism. CDR3 sequence (DNA): TGTGCCAGCACCCCACAGGGGGCTTCGAATGGCTACACCTTC. Translated: CASTPQGASNGYTF. The complete variable domain, with remaining parts taken from reference TRBV2 and TRBJ1-2, reads EPEVTQTPSHQVTQMGQEVILRCVPISNHLYFYWYRQILGQKVEFLVSFYNNEISEKSEIFDDQFSVERPDGSNFTLKIRSTKLEDSAMYFCASTPQGASNGYTFGSGTRLTVV.